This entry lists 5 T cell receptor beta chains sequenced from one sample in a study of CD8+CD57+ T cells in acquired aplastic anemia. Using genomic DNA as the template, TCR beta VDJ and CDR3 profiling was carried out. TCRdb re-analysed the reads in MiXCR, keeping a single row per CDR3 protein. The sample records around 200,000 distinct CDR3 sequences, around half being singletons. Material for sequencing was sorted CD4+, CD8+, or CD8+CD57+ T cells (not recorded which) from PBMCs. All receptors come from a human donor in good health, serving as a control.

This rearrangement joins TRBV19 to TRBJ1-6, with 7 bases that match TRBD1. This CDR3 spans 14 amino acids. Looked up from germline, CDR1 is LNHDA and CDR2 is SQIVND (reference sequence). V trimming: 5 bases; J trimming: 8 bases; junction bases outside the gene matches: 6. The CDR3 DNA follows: TGTGCCAGTAGTCTCCGGGACAGCTATTCACCCCTCCACTTT. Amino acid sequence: CASSLRDSYSPLHF. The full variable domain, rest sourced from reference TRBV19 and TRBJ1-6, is DGGITQSPKYLFRKEGQNVTLSCEQNLNHDAMYWYRQDPGQGLRLIYYSQIVNDFQKGDIAEGYSVSREKKESFPLTVTSAQKNPTAFYLCASSLRDSYSPLHFGNGTRLTVT.

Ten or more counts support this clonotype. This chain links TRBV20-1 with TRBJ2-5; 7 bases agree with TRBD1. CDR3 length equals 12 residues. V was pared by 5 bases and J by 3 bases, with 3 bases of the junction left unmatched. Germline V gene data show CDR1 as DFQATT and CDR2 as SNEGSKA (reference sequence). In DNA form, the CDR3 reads TGCAGTGCTTTGACAGGGAAAGAGACCCAGTACTTC. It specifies CSALTGKETQYF.

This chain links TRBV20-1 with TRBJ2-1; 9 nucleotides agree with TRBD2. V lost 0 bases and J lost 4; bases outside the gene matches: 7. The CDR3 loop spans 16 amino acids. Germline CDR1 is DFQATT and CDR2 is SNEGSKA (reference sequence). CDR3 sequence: CSARDEAGGRYNEQFF. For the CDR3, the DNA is TGCAGTGCTAGAGATGAGGCGGGGGGGAGATACAATGAGCAGTTCTTC.

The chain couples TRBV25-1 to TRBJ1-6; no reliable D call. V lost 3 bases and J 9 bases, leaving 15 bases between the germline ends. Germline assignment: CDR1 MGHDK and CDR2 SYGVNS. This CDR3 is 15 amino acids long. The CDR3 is CASSELWQRGSPLHF. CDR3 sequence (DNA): TGTGCCAGCAGTGAGTTGTGGCAGCGCGGTTCACCCCTCCACTTT.

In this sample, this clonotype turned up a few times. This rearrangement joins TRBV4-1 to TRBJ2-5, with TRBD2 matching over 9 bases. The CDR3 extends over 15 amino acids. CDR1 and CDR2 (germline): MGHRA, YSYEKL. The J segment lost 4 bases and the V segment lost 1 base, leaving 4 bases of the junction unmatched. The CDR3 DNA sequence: TGCGCCAGCAGCCAAGGTTCGACTAGCGGAGAGACCCAGTACTTC. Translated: CASSQGSTSGETQYF.